The clone carrying this TCR beta chain showed up just a few times. Its cognate antigen is unknown. Gene names and germline match the mouse. The CDR3 end lies 4 residues beyond the end of the read and is filled in from the germline J gene. Sorting of pooled cutaneous lymph node cells was based on CD4, CD8alpha, NKG2D, NKG2ACE and other markers. This record belongs to a study of CD8+ T cells in alopecia areata. The wider study: The roughly 6-10-week-old female C3H/HeJ mice were given skin taken from approximately 6-12-month-old C3H/HeJ graft donors that had spontaneous alopecia. Findings and limits, study-wide: Clarity of TCR sharing across patients fell short of that in mice, possibly HLA-related. Besides other cells, scalp samples also yield sequences of resident alphabeta T cells from normal skin.

Sequencing used cDNA as its template, made by extracting RNA and reverse transcribing it. This table comes from immunoSEQ multiplex PCR, and its TCRdb copy is limited to in-frame clones, with some not included. Altogether over 250,000 clones were found in the sample, and no singletons occur. CDR1 is LGHNA, CDR2 YNLKQL, per germline (reference sequence). The CDR3 loop spans 15 amino acids. What was sequenced was CD4+ T cells sorted from a lymph node. This TCR came from a C3H/HeJ mouse with alopecia areata. MHC haplotype: H2-k. V is TRBV5 and J is TRBJ1-1, with a weak D call TRBD1 (6 bases). The CDR3 is CASSQDAGGAREVFF. The part of the CDR3 DNA that was read is TGTGCCAGCAGCCAAGATGCTGGGGGGGCGCGA.